The sequence of this T cell receptor (beta chain) was determined in a study of blood T cells in healthy people across ages (dated by TCRdb to the mid-2010s). As for the study more broadly: In model experiments, template switching captured roughly one uniquely barcoded TCR beta cDNA molecule for every two T cells. The study measured age-related changes in TCR beta repertoire diversity using deep sequencing normalized with unique cDNA molecular identifiers. Donors were grouped into four age groups: young (average 16 years), middle-aged (39), aged (62) and long-lived (just over 80). Donors of different ages were randomly distributed across sequencing lanes to avoid experimental bias. Using the same blood draw, the study looked at two additional independent replicas of 1 million unique cDNA reads for two donors, one aged 18 to 30 and the other aged 80 or older. General study outcomes and caveats: As age increased, observed TCR beta diversity per million T cells dropped in a roughly linear way, and a significant reduction was already evident by age about 40. The long-lived group showed more naive CD4+ T cells, fewer expanded clones and increased TCR diversity than the aged group, suggesting age selection. Estimates of total diversity based on one million sequenced T cells were regarded as lower bounds and as underestimates. Because profiling used bulk unsorted PBMCs, naive and antigen-experienced compartments could not be compared conclusively. There was a strong correlation between observed TCR beta diversity and the percentage of naive T cells measured by flow cytometry. The CMV infection status of donors was not known, potentially confounding age-related changes in expanded clonotypes.

Notes on this clonotype: This clone's antigen is unknown. There are no base qualities to consult, and no much larger clone falls within one base.

The library was made by 5' RACE. TCRdb lists the instrument as Illumina HiSeq 2500. The second PCR ran for roughly 6 to 11 cycles and used a J-beta primer mix along with a sample-barcoded 5' primer. Each TCR beta cDNA molecule received a unique molecular identifier from a template-switch 5' adaptor carrying 12 random nucleotides. Each sample yielded at least 2.5 million CDR3-containing paired-end reads. First-strand cDNA synthesis was performed from all RNA using the Mint cDNA synthesis kit, with priming by a TRBC-specific oligonucleotide. Following uracil-DNA glycosylase treatment, all cDNA underwent a first 18-cycle PCR with the universal primers M1SS and BC2_uni_R. The authors' pipeline ran thus. Each sample was normalized by randomly selecting 1 million high-quality reads, each carrying a distinct molecular identifier. Instead of being binned into consensus sequences, reads with shared molecular identifiers were discarded. MiTCR, set to a Q25 quality threshold and the strictest error-elimination algorithm, was used for CDR3 identification, clonotype clustering and error correction. Lower-bound total TCR beta diversity was estimated with a nonparametric unseen species model using Euler transformation. The public reads were reprocessed in TCRdb via fastp at Q25 and MiXCR, keeping in-frame beta chains. Identical CDR3 proteins give one entry, which carries the most common genes and DNA. The V and J calls were not made by the authors but by TCRdb's processing. The sample yields approximately 1.5 million distinct CDR3 sequences; 42% were counted once. Jointly, the top ten make up more than 4% of the sample.

Taken from the germline V gene, the CDR1 and CDR2 loops are KGHSH and LQKENI. V gives up 3 bases and J gives up 1 base, and the segment between their germline ends measures 10 bases. Taken from cysteine to phenylalanine, the CDR3 has 14 residues. Of all the DNA, just the CDR3 is kept, 42 bases in frame from base 1. The donors were roughly 40 Caucasian individuals from Russia, aged roughly 6 to 90 years, who were systemically healthy. Ten milliliters of peripheral blood were collected from each donor into EDTA-treated Vacutainer tubes. Ficoll-Paque density-gradient centrifugation was used to isolate PBMCs, with at least 6 million obtained per sample. Total RNA was extracted from PBMCs with Trizol reagent, with at least 5 micrograms obtained per sample. For every donor, flow cytometry on a PBMC aliquot measured the percentage of naive CD45RAhigh/CD27high T cells.

Sequencing was carried out using blood. The sequence was obtained from a woman younger than 30 in good health. This sequence uses TRBV18 and TRBJ2-7; TRBD1 is possibly the D segment (6 matching bases). The nucleotide sequence is given as TGTGCCAGCTCACCCCCGGACAGTTCCTACGAGCAGTACTTC. Its amino acids are CASSPPDSSYEQYF.